Given below is one T cell receptor beta chain in context. CDR1 and CDR2 (germline): MNHNS, SASEGT. Losses at the gene ends were 1 base for V and 4 bases for J; bases not matched to a gene: 4. This CDR3 is built from 16 residues. The data are from a study of cytomegalovirus exposure and HLA in healthy donors. The study ran its PCR with 60 Vbeta and 13 Jbeta primers. Sequencing used immunoSEQ multiplex PCR; TCRdb keeps in-frame clones, though not all of them. Of some 130,000 clones in the sample, more than 70% are singletons; the top ten hold over 1%. The source is a male donor in good health and CMV-seropositive. V and J are TRBV6-1 and TRBJ2-2, with TRBD1 identical over 9 bases. Sequenced input: PBMCs. CDR3: CASSEGTGVLTGELFF. CDR3 DNA sequence: TGTGCCAGCAGTGAAGGGACAGGGGTCCTCACCGGGGAGCTGTTTTTT.